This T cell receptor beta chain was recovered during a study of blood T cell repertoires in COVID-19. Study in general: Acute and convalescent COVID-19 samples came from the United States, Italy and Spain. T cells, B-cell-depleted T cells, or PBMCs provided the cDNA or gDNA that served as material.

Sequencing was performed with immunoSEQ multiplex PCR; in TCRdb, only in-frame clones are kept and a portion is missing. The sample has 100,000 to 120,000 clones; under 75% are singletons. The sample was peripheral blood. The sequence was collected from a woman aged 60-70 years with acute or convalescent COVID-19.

CDR3: CASSYSDRANEKLFF. Written as DNA, the CDR3 is TGTGCCAGCAGTTACTCGGACAGGGCTAATGAAAAACTGTTTTTT. J is TRBJ1-4 and V is TRBV6-5; 8 bases map to TRBD1. The ends lost 0 bases at V and 3 bases at J; junction bases unmatched: 0. Germline V gene lookup returns CDR1 MNHEY and CDR2 SVGAGI. The CDR3 runs 15 residues.